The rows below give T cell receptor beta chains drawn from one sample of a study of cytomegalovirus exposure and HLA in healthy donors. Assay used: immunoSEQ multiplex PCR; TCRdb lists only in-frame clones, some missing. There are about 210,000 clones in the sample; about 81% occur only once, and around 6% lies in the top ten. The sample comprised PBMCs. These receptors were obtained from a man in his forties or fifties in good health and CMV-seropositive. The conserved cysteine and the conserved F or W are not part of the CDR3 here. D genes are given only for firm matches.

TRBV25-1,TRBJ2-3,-,ASRRADTQY
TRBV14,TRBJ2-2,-,ASSQAYGGRNTGELF
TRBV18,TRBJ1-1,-,ASSPNTGNTEAF
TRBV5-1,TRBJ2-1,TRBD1,ASSLAPTGSSYNEQF
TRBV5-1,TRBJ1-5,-,ASSPREGQPQH
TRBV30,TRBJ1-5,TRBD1,AWSTGTGGGQPQH
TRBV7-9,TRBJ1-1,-,ASRQGWSTEAF
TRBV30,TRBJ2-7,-,AWSVSYYEQY
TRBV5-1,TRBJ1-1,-,ASSLGTAPEAF
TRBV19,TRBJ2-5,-,ASSLRGGTETQY
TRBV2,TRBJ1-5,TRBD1,ASSGQGRSNQPQH
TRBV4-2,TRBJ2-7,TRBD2,ASSQDDGVAGVYEQY
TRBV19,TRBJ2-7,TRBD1,ASLGTGTYEQY
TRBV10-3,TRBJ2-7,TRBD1,AISPGQGAGEQY
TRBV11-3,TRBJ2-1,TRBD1,ASSSRDRGERLSYNEQF
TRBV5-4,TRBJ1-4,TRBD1,ASSTGQGLNEKLF
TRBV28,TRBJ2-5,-,ASSLRGWETQY
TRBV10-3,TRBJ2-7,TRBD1,AIRQGDRSYEQY
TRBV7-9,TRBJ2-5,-,ASSASGGVVETQY
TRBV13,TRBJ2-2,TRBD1,ASSPQTGVKANTGELF
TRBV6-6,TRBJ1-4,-,ASLGATNEKLF
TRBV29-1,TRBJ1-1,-,SVANTEAF
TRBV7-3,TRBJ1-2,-,ASSLTGAGYGYT
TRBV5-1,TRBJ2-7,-,ASSFAGGRPYEQY
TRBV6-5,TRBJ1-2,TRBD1,ASSYSGTGAYGYT
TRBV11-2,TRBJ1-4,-,ASTFGGGVNEKLF
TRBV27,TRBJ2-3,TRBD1,ASGDRGTDTQY
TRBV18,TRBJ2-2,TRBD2,ASSQGLAETGELF
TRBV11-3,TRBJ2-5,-,ASSSEGVETQY
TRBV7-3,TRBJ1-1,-,ASSSNTRIRGAEAF
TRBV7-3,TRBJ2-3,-,ASSLTKASTDTQY
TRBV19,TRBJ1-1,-,ATSGAGPPEAF
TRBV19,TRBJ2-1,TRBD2,ASGLAGSYNEQF
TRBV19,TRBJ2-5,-,ASSLLAGETQY
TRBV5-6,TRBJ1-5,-,ASSLWIFRGNSNQPQH
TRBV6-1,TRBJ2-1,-,ASMQDNEQF
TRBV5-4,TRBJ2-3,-,ASRSGEIADTQY
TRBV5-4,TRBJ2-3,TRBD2,ASSLGTRSLEGKQY
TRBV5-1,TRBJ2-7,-,ASSSDTYEQY
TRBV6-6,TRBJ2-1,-,ASKRDRSYNEQF
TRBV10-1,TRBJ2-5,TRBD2,ASSGRTSGSTAETQY
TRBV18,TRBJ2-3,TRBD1,ASSLQGAPDTQY
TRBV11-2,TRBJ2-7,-,ASSLWPSSYEQY
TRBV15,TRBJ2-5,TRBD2,ATSRVTSGEGTQY
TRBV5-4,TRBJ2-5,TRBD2,ASSLGPSGGEETQY
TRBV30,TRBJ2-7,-,AWSWAISYEQY
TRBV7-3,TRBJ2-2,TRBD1,ASSERQGRTGELF
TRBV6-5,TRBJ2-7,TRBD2,ASSYSQREIYEQY